The source of this T cell receptor (beta chain) is a study of blood T cell repertoires in COVID-19. Study-level background: There were acute and convalescent COVID-19 samples, and they came from the United States, Italy and Spain.

In the original workflow: Scientists estimated how many nucleated cells there were by amplifying reference gene primers. Some clones are missing from TCRdb's copy, which holds only in-frame ones; the method was immunoSEQ multiplex PCR. The V and J calls and the clone size are those of that table, but D and trimming were determined from the DNA. Of over 350,000 clones listed, around 87% were seen once; the top ten hold roughly 9.4%. V was clipped by 1 base and J by 5 bases, with 6 bases between them. The V gene's germline CDR1 is SGHNT and CDR2 YYREEE (reference sequence). CDR3 length: 13 amino acids.

Input material: PBMCs or T cells enriched from blood (not recorded which). V is TRBV5-4 and J is TRBJ2-2; D is unresolved. The TCR sequence derives from a woman in her forties or fifties who had recovered from COVID-19. The CDR3 sequence is CASSLIETGELFF. For the CDR3, the DNA is TGTGCCAGCAGCTTGATTGAGACCGGGGAGCTGTTTTTT.